The T cell receptor beta chain under discussion was sequenced for a study of neurological immune-mediated disorders (dated by TCRdb to the late 2010s). At the level of the whole study: The study compared peripheral blood TCR-beta repertoires of HTLV-I-associated myelopathy (HAM/TSP) patients, multiple sclerosis patients and healthy controls using UMI-based sequencing. The 90 to 120 TCR-beta libraries covered PBMC samples along with longitudinal samples, technical triplicates, and paired sorted CD4+ and CD8+ T-cell subsets. Technical triplicate libraries were sequenced to precisely calculate the variability in frequency of each individual clone. The cohort comprised 68 subjects: roughly 15 HAM/TSP patients, 34 multiple sclerosis patients and around 20 healthy controls. General findings and caveats noted by the study authors: TCR clonal expansion was greatest in HAM/TSP patients and smallest in MS patients, who ranked below even healthy controls. No identical CDR3 amino acid sequences were shared among expanded clones across subjects, suggesting private TCR-beta repertoires in all groups.

The germline V gene yields MNHEY for CDR1 and SVGAGI for CDR2. The trim is 9 bases for V and 0 bases for J, with a gap of 12 bases between the germline ends. CDR3 length: 14 amino acids, cysteine to phenylalanine. The read is trimmed to its CDR3 DNA, 42 bases read in frame from base 1. This clonotype was recorded at least ten times. Its antigen is unknown. No base quality values were provided; no much bigger clone lies one nucleotide off. What this sample's time point label stands for: technical triplicate 2. For unsorted PBMC libraries, 2 million PBMCs were used after storage in RNAlater at -80 degrees C until RNA extraction. PBMCs were separated from peripheral blood using Ficoll-Hypaque density gradient centrifugation and then cryopreserved in liquid nitrogen. cDNA was synthesized by template-switch 5'RACE using a primer with a 10-nucleotide random unique molecular identifier that tagged each TCR transcript. Each sequencing run produced over 180 million TCR-beta sequences covering 15-18 subjects. The RNeasy kit was used for extraction of total RNA. TCR-beta VDJ regions were amplified with primers for the TCR constant region and the 5'RACE anchor, using the KAPA Real-time Library Amplification kit. A first PCR added sample indexes and Illumina adaptors, after which a second PCR increased the library yield. After Ampure bead purification, the roughly 650 bp TCR product was size-selected on a 2% E-gel SizeSelection system. Library quality was checked on a Bioanalyzer, concentration was measured with Qubit, and libraries were quantified with the Kapa Library Quantification kit before pooling. Libraries were sequenced paired-end 2 x 150 bp on an Illumina HiSeq 2500. To increase sequence diversity, roughly 24-32% phiX was spiked into each library pool. The original methods were these. The quality-filtered reads were processed with the UMI-based MiGEC pipeline, whose error correction step removed more than 80% of the raw TCR sequences. IMGT germline references were used for alignment of VDJ genes, and clonotypes were defined by a unique CDR3 amino acid sequence together with V-J genes. Clonal expansion, Shannon diversity and CDR3 relatedness (CalcPairwiseDistances, ClusterSamples) were evaluated with VDJtools, and phylogenetic trees were built with CLCbio workbench. A clone was classed as expanded if it had 8 or more unique UMIs, a cutoff based on coefficient-of-variation modelling across technical triplicates. TCRdb cleaned the public reads at Q25 with fastp, built clones with MiXCR and kept in-frame beta chains. Merged by CDR3 protein, the rows form single entries marked with the most common genes and DNA. For this entry, the V and J calls and clone size follow TCRdb and not the study's own pipeline. This sample holds more than 50,000 distinct CDR3 sequences; less than 25% were observed only once. Roughly 4.6% of the sample rests with the top ten.

The chain couples TRBV6-5 to TRBJ1-3; the D gene is perhaps TRBD1, on 6 matching bases. What was sequenced was PBMCs. The TCR comes from a man aged 60 to 69 with HTLV-1-associated myelopathy (HAM/TSP). The DNA sequence is given as TGTGCCAGTGGACAGACCCGCTCTGGAAACACCATATATTTT. The encoded protein is CASGQTRSGNTIYF.